This T cell receptor (beta chain) was sequenced in a study of cytomegalovirus exposure and HLA in healthy donors. Study overall: Findings of an earlier analysis included 90 million to 120 million unique TCR beta sequences from roughly 190 million T cells. Notes on the study in general: An analysis was carried out later, and it reportedly showed fewer N-insertions in an Asian-associated ancestry cluster than the approximately 700-donor mean.

PCR involved 60 Vbeta and 13 Jbeta primers. Profiled with immunoSEQ multiplex PCR; TCRdb holds only in-frame clones, not every one. The table shows 150,000 to 200,000 clones, with 80% occurring only once. CDR3 length equals 18 residues. Germline assignment: CDR1 ENHRY and CDR2 SYGVKD. V was pared by 3 bases and J by 0 bases, with 7 bases of the junction left unmatched. To note about this clone: Its antigen remains unidentified.

Sequencing input: PBMCs. This receptor was taken from a woman aged 35 to 49 in good health and CMV-seronegative. J is TRBJ2-3 and V is TRBV10-3; 12 bases are shared with TRBD2. The CDR3 DNA follows: TGTGCCATCAGTGATATTCTAGCGGGGGGGCTAAGCACAGATACGCAGTATTTT. The encoded protein is CAISDILAGGLSTDTQYF.